This T cell receptor beta chain stems from a study of shared clonotypes between healthy human individuals. Each cell subset's genomic DNA was divided evenly among several immunoSEQ plates. In the sorted-subset replicate PCRs, 150 to 250 ng DNA, roughly 30,000 T cell genomes, was used. The table came from immunoSEQ multiplex PCR; TCRdb's copy has only in-frame clones and leaves some out. In the table there are roughly 650,000 clones, roughly 96% of which are singletons. Naive CD8 cells were CD45RO-negative, positively selected for CCR7, excluding terminally differentiated effector memory CD45RA+ cells. Participating donors were healthy, HIV-negative adults free of recent acute infections or vaccinations. Trimming took 4 bases from V and 4 from J; bases not matched to a gene: 11. Germline CDR1 reads SGHRS; CDR2 reads YFSETQ. CDR3 length equals 16 residues.

This sequence was found in a woman younger than 45 in good health. The chain combines TRBV5-1 with TRBJ1-1, with TRBD1 identical over 9 bases. Sequences were obtained from naive CD8+ T cells sorted from blood. The CDR3 spells CASSPGTTGGLTEAFF. The CDR3, as DNA: TGCGCCAGCAGCCCAGGCACTACAGGGGGCCTCACTGAAGCTTTCTTT.